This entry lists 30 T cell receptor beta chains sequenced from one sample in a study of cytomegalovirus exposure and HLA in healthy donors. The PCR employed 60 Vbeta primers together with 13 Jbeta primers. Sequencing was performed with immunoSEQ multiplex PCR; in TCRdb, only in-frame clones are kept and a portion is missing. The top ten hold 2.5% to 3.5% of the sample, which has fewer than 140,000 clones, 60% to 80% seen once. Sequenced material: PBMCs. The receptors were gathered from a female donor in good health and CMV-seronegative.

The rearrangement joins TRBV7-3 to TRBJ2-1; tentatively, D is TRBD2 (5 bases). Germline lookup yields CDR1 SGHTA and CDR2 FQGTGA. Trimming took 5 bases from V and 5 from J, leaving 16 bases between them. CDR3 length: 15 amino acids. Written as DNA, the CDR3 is TGTGCCAGCAGCCCGGGGTCGGGGAGAGACAATGAGCAGTTCTTC. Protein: CASSPGSGRDNEQFF.

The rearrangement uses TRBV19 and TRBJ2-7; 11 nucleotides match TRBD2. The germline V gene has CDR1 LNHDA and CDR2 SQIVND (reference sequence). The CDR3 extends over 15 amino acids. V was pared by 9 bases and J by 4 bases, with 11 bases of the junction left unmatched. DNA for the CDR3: TGTGCCAGCTCCGGGGCTAGCGGGAGGAAGTACGAGCAGTACTTC. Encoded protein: CASSGASGRKYEQYF.

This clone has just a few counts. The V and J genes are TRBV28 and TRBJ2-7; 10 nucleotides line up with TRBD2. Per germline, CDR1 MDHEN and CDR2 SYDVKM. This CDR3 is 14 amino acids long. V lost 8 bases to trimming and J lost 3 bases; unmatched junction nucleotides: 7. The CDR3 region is CASVALAGLYEQYF. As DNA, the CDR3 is TGTGCCAGCGTAGCACTAGCGGGACTCTACGAGCAGTACTTC. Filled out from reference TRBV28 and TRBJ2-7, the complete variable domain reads DVKVTQSSRYLVKRTGEKVFLECVQDMDHENMFWYRQDPGLGLRLIYFSYDVKMKEKGDIPEGYSVSREKKERFSLILESASTNQTSMYLCASVALAGLYEQYFGPGTRLTVT.

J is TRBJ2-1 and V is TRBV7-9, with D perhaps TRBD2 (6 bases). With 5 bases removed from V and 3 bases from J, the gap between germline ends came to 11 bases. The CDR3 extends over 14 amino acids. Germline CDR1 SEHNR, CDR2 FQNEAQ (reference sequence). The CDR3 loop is CASSRGRGYNEQFF. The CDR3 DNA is TGTGCCAGCAGCCGAGGGCGGGGCTACAATGAGCAGTTCTTC.

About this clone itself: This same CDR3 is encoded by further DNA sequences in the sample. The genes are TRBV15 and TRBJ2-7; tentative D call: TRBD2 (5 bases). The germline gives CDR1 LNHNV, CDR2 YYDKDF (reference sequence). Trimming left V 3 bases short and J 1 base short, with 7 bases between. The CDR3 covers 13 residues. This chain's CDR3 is CATSRGDSYEQYF. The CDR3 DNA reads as TGTGCCACCAGCAGGGGAGATTCCTACGAGCAGTACTTC.

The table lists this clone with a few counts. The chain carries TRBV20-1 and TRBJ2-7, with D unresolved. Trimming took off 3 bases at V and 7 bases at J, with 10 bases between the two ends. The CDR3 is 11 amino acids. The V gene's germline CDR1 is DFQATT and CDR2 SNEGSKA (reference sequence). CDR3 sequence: CSARAPWEQYF. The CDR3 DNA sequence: TGCAGTGCTAGGGCCCCTTGGGAGCAGTACTTC.

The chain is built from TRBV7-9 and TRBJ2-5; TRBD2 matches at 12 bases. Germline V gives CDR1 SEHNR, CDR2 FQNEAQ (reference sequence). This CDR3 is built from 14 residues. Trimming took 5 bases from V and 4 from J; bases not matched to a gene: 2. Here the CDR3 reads CASSPSGRGETQYF. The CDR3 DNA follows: TGTGCCAGCAGCCCTAGCGGGAGGGGAGAGACCCAGTACTTC.

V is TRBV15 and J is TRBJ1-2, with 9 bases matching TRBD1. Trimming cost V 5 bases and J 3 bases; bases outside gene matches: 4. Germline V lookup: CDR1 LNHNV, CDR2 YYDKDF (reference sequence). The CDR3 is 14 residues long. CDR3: CATSEDRGHYGYTF. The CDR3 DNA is TGTGCCACCAGCGAGGACAGGGGCCACTATGGCTACACCTTC.

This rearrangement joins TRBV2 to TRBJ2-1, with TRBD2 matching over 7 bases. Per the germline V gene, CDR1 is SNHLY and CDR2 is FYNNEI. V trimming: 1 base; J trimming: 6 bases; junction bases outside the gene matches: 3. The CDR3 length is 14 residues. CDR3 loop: CASSEGREVNEQFF. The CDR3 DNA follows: TGTGCCAGCAGTGAAGGCCGGGAGGTCAATGAGCAGTTCTTC.

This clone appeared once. The CDR3 loop is CASSSMTSGRGETQYF. The DNA for the CDR3 is TGTGCCAGCAGCTCCATGACTAGCGGGAGGGGAGAGACCCAGTACTTC. This chain connects TRBV7-2 to TRBJ2-5, with 14 bases identical to TRBD2. Germline-derived CDR1 and CDR2 are SGHTA and FQGNSA. V dropped 4 bases and J dropped 4; count of bases not matched to a gene: 5. This CDR3 spans 16 amino acids.

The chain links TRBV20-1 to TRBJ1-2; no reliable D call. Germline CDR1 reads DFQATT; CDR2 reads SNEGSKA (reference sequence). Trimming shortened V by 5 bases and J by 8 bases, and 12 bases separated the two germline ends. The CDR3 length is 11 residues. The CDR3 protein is CSALTSNGYTF. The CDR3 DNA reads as TGCAGTGCTCTCACATCCAACGGCTACACCTTC.

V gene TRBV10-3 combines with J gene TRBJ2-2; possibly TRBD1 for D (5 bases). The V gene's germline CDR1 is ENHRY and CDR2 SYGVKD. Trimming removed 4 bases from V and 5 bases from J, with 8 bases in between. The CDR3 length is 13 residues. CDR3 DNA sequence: TGTGCCATCAGTGTTAGGGGAACCGGGGAGCTGTTTTTT. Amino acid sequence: CAISVRGTGELFF.

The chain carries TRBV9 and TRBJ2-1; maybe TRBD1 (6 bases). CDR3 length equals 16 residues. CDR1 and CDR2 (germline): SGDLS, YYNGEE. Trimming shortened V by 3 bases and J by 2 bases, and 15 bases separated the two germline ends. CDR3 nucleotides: TGTGCCAGCAGCGCCTCCCTCAGGGGCACCTACAATGAGCAGTTCTTC. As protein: CASSASLRGTYNEQFF.

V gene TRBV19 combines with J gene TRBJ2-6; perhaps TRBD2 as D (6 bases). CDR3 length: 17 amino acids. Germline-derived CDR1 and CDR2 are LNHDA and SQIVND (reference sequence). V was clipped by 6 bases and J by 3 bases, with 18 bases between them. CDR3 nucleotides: TGTGCCAGTAGCACATGGGCGGGAATTCATGGGGCCAACGTCCTGACTTTC. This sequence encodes CASSTWAGIHGANVLTF.

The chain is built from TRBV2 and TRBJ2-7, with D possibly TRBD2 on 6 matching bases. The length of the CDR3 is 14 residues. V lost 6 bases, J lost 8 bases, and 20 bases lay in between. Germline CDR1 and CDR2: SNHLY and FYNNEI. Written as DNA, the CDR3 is TGTGCCAGCAGGGTAGACGGGAGCAGATACAAGCAGTACTTC. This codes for CASRVDGSRYKQYF.

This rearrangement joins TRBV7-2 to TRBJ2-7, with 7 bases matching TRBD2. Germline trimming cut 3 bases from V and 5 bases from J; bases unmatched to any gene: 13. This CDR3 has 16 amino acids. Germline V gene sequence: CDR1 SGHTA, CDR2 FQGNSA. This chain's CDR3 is CASSFYGLGAKNEQYF. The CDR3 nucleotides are TGTGCCAGCAGCTTTTATGGACTAGGAGCGAAGAACGAGCAGTACTTC. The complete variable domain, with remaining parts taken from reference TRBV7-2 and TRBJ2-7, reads GAGVSQSPSNKVTEKGKDVELRCDPISGHTALYWYRQSLGQGLEFLIYFQGNSAPDKSGLPSDRFSAERTGGSVSTLTIQRTQQEDSAVYLCASSFYGLGAKNEQYFGPGTRLTVT.

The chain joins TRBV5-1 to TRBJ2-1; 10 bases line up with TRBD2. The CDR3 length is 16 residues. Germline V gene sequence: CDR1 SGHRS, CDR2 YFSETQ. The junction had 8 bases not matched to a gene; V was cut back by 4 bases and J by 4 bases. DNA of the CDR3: TGCGCCAGCAGCAGAGTAGCGGGAGGATCGTACAATGAGCAGTTCTTC. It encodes CASSRVAGGSYNEQFF.

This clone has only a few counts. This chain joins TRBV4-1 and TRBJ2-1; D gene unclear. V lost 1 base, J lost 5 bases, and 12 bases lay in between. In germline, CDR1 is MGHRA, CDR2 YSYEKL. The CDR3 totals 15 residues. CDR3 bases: TGCGCCAGCAGCCAAGGGATTAGCTTTGACAATGAGCAGTTCTTC. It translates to CASSQGISFDNEQFF.

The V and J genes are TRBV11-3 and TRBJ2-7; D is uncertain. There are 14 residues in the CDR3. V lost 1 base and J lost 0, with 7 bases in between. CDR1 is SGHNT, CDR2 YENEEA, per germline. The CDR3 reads CASSLVRSSYEQYF. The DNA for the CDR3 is TGTGCCAGCAGCTTAGTACGTAGCTCCTACGAGCAGTACTTC.

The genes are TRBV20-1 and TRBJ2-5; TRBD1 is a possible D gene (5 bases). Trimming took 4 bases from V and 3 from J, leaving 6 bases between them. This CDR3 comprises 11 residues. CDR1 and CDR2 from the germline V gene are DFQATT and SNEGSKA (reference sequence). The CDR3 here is CSATREETQYF. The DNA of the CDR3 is TGCAGTGCTACCAGGGAAGAGACCCAGTACTTC.

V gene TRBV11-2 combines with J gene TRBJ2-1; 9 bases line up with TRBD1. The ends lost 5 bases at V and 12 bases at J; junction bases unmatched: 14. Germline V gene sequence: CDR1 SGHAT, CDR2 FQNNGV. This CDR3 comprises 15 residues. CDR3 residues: CASSPTATGGAGQFF. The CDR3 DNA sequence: TGTGCCAGCAGCCCAACTGCTACAGGGGGCGCAGGGCAGTTCTTC. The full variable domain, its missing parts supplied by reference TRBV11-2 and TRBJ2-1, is EAGVAQSPRYKIIEKRQSVAFWCNPISGHATLYWYQQILGQGPKLLIQFQNNGVVDDSQLPKDRFSAERLKGVDSTLKIQPAKLEDSAVYLCASSPTATGGAGQFFGPGTRLTVL.

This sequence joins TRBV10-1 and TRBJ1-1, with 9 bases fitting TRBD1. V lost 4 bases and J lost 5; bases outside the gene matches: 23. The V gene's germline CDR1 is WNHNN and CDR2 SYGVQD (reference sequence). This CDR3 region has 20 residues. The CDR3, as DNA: TGCGCCAGCAGTGTTGATCATCGTCCCCGGGACAGGGAAGTCCGGACTGAAGCTTTCTTT. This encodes CASSVDHRPRDREVRTEAFF.

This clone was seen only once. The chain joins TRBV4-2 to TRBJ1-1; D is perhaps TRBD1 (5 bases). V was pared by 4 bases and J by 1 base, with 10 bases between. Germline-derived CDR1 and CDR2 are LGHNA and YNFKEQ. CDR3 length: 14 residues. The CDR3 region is CASSRGTSNTEAFF. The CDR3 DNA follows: TGTGCCAGCAGCCGGGGCACTTCGAACACTGAAGCTTTCTTT.

CDR3 nucleotides: TGTGCCAGCAGCTCTGGGCGACCTAGCACAGATACGCAGTATTTT. This translates into CASSSGRPSTDTQYF. The chain combines TRBV7-2 with TRBJ2-3, with unresolved D. Trimming stripped 4 bases from V and 0 bases from J, with 11 bases between. This CDR3 is 15 amino acids long. CDR1 is SGHTA and CDR2 is FQGNSA in the germline V gene.

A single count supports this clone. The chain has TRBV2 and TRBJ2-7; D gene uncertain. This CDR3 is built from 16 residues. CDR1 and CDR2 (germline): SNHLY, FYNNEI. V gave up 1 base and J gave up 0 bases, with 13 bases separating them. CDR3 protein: CASSEGGGAPSYEQYF. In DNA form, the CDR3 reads TGTGCCAGCAGTGAAGGTGGCGGAGCCCCCTCCTACGAGCAGTACTTC.

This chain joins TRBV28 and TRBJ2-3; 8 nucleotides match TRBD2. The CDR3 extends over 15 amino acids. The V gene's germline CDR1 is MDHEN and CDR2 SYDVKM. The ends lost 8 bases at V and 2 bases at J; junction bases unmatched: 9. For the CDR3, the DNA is TGTGCCAGCGATACTAGCGGAGGCCACACAGATACGCAGTATTTT. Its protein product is CASDTSGGHTDTQYF.

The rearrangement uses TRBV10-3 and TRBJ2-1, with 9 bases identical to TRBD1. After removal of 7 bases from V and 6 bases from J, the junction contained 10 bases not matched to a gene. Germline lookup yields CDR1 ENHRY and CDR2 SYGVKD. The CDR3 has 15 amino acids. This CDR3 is CAITSGQGGSNEQFF. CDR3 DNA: TGTGCCATCACCTCGGGACAGGGAGGCTCCAATGAGCAGTTCTTC.

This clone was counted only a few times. The chain's CDR3 is CALGASTEAFF. The DNA of the CDR3 is TGTGCCTTAGGGGCTTCCACTGAAGCTTTCTTT. The chain has TRBV30 and TRBJ1-1; tentatively, D is TRBD1 (5 bases). This CDR3 has 11 amino acids. Trimming took 7 bases from V and 4 from J, leaving 10 bases between them. CDR1 and CDR2 (germline): GTSNPN, SVGIG (reference sequence).

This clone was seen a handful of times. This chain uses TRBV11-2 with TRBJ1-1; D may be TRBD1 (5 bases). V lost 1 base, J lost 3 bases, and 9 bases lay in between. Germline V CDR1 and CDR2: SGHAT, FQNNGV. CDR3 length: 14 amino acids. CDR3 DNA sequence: TGTGCCAGCAGCTTAGGGGGCGCATACACTGAAGCTTTCTTT. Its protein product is CASSLGGAYTEAFF.

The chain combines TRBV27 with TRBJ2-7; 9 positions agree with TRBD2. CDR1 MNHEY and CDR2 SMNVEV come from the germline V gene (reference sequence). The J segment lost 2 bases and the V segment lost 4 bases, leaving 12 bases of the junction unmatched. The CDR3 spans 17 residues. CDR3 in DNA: TGTGCCAGCAGTTCAATCACTTTAGCGGGGGAACCCTACGAGCAGTACTTC. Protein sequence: CASSSITLAGEPYEQYF.